These 4 T cell receptor beta chains were sequenced from one sample in a study of beta chain features in type 1 diabetes. Reverse transcription of all isolated RNA meant that expressed TCRB transcripts were sequenced. The assay was immunoSEQ multiplex PCR, and TCRdb's table has in-frame clones only and misses some. The data contain about 620,000 clones, around a sixth of them singletons. The sequenced material came from naive CD4+ T cells from blood. The receptors here all came from a man between 18 and 35 years old in good health.

The chain joins TRBV9 to TRBJ1-2; TRBD1 is a possible D gene (6 bases). The ends were cut back, 4 bases at V and 3 bases at J, with 16 bases in the middle. The CDR3 loop spans 15 amino acids. Per the germline V gene, CDR1 is SGDLS and CDR2 is YYNGEE. In DNA, the CDR3 is TGTGCCAGCAGCCCCGATACAGGGTCTCACTATGGCTACACCTTC. Its protein product is CASSPDTGSHYGYTF.

This clone was observed a few times. The chain couples TRBV7-2 to TRBJ1-2; possible D gene TRBD1, 6 bases. Germline loops: CDR1 SGHTA, CDR2 FQGNSA. V was shortened by 5 bases and J by 1 base, with 8 bases between the two germline ends. This CDR3 spans 13 amino acids. DNA of the CDR3: TGTGCCAGCAGCCCAGGGGTTAACTATGGCTACACCTTC. Translation: CASSPGVNYGYTF.

This chain connects TRBV7-9 to TRBJ1-6; D gene unclear. The CDR3 runs 17 residues. Between the trimmed V and J ends, which lost 6 bases and 6 bases, there was a span of 21 bases. CDR1 SEHNR and CDR2 FQNEAQ come from the germline V gene (reference sequence). The CDR3 sequence: CASRSRASRNLNSPLHF. CDR3 in DNA: TGTGCCAGCAGGTCCCGGGCCTCGAGGAATCTTAATTCACCCCTCCACTTT.

This clone was recorded a few times. The rearrangement uses TRBV7-3 and TRBJ1-2; D remains unclear. Looked up from germline, CDR1 is SGHTA and CDR2 is FQGTGA. V was shortened by 4 bases and J by 3 bases, with 9 bases between the two germline ends. The CDR3 is made up of 13 amino acids. CDR3 in amino acids: CASSSNPHYGYTF. As DNA, the CDR3 is TGTGCCAGCAGCTCCAATCCCCACTATGGCTACACCTTC. Complete variable domain (other parts from reference TRBV7-3 and TRBJ1-2): GAGVSQTPSNKVTEKGKYVELRCDPISGHTALYWYRQSLGQGPEFLIYFQGTGAADDSGLPNDRFFAVRPEGSVSTLKIQRTERGDSAVYLCASSSNPHYGYTFGSGTRLTVV.